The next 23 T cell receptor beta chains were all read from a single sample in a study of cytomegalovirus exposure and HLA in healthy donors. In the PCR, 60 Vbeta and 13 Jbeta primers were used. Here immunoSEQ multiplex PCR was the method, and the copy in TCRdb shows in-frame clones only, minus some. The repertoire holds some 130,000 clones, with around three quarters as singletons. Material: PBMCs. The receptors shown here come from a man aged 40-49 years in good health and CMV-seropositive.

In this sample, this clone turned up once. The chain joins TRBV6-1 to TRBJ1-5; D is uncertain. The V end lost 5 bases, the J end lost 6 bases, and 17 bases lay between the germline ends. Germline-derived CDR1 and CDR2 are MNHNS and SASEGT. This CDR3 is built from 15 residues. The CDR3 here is CASSSGLGSGQPQHF. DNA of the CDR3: TGTGCCAGCAGTTCCGGCCTAGGGAGTGGTCAGCCCCAGCATTTT.

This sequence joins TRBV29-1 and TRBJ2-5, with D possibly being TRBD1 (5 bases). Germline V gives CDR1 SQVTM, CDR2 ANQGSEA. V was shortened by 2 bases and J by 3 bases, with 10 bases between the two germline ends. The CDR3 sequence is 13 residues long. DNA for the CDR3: TGCAGCGTTGAAAAGACAGCTAAAGAGACCCAGTACTTC. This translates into CSVEKTAKETQYF.

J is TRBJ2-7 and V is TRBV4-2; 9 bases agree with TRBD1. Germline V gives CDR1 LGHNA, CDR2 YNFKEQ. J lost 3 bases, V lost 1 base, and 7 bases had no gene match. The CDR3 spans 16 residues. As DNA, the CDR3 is TGTGCCAGCAGCCAAGTCCCGACAGGGGGGCGCTACGAGCAGTACTTC. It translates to CASSQVPTGGRYEQYF.

CDR3 loop: CASSPTGLASYEQYF. The DNA of the CDR3 is TGCGCCAGCAGTCCTACGGGACTAGCGAGCTACGAGCAGTACTTC. This chain links TRBV4-1 with TRBJ2-7; TRBD2 agrees at 10 bases. The V gene end was trimmed by 6 bases and the J gene end by 3 bases; junction bases not matched to a gene: 8. Per the germline V gene, CDR1 is MGHRA and CDR2 is YSYEKL. The CDR3 consists of 15 residues.

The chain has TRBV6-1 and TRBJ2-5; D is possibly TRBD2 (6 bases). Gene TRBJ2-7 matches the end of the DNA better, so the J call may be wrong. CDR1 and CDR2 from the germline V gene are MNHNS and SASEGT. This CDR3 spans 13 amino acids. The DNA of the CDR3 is TGTGCCAGCAGGGCGGGGCTTATCTACGAGCAGTACTTC. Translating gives CASRAGLIYEQYF.

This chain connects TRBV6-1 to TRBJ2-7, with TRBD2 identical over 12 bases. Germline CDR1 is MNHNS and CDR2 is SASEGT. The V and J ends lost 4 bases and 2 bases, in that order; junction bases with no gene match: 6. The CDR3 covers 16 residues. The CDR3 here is CASSARLAGVTYEQYF. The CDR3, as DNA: TGTGCCAGCAGTGCAAGACTAGCGGGAGTTACCTACGAGCAGTACTTC.

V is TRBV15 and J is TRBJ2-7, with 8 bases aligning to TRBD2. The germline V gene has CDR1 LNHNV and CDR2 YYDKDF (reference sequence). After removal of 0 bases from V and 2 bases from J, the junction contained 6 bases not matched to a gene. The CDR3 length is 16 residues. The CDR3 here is CATSRDSGSSPYEQYF. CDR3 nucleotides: TGTGCCACCAGCAGAGACAGCGGGAGTTCCCCCTACGAGCAGTACTTC.

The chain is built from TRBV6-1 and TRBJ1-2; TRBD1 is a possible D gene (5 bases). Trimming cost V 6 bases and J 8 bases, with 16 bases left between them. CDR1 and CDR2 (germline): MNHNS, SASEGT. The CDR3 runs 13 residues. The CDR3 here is CASRVTGPAGYTF. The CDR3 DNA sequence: TGTGCCAGCAGGGTTACAGGTCCGGCAGGCTACACCTTC.

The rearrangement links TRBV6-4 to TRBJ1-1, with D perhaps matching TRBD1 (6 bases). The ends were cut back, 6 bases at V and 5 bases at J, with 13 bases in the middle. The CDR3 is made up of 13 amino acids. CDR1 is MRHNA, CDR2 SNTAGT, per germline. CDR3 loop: CASRQGMGTEAFF. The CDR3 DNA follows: TGTGCCAGCAGACAGGGAATGGGAACTGAAGCTTTCTTT.

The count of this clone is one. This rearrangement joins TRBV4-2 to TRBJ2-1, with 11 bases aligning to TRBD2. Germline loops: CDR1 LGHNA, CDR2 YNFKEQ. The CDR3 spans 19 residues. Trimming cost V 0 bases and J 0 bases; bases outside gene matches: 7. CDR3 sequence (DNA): TGTGCCAGCAGCCAAGATACTAGCGGGAGCCTGTTCTCCTACAATGAGCAGTTCTTC. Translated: CASSQDTSGSLFSYNEQFF.

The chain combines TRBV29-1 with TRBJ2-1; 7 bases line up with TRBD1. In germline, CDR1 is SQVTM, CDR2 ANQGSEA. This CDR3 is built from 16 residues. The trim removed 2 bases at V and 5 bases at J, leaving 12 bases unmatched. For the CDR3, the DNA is TGCAGCGTTGAACCGTACAGGGGAAACGCAGACAATGAGCAGTTCTTC. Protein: CSVEPYRGNADNEQFF.

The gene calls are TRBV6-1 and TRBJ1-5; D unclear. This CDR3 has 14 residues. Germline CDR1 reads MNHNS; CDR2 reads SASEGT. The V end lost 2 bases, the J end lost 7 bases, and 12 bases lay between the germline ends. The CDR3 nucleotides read TGTGCCAGCAGTGAAAGGGCCCCGGGACAGCCCCAGCATTTT. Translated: CASSERAPGQPQHF.

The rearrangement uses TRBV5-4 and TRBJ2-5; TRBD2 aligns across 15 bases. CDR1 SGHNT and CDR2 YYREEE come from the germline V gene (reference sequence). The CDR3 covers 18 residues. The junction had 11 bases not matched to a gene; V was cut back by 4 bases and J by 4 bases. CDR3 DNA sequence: TGTGCCAGCAGCGAGGACCCGGGACTAGCGGGAGGCGGAGAGACCCAGTACTTC. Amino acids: CASSEDPGLAGGGETQYF.

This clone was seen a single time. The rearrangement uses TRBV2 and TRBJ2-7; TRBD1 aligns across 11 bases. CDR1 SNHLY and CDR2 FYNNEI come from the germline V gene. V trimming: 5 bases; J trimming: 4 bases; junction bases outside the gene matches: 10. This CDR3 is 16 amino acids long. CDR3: CASSYIPGQGVYEQYF. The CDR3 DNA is TGTGCCAGCAGTTATATCCCGGGACAGGGGGTATACGAGCAGTACTTC.

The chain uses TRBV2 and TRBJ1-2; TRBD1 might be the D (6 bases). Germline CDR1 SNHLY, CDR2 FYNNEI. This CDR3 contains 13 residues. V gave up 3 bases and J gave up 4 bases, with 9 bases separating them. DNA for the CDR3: TGTGCCAGCAGTGACAGGGGAACCTATGGCTACACCTTC. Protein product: CASSDRGTYGYTF.

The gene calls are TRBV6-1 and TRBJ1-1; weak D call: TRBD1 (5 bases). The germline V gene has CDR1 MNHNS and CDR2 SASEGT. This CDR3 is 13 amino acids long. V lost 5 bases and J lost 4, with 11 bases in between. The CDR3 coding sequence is TGTGCCAGCAGTACTCGACAGATCACTGAAGCTTTCTTT. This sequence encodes CASSTRQITEAFF.

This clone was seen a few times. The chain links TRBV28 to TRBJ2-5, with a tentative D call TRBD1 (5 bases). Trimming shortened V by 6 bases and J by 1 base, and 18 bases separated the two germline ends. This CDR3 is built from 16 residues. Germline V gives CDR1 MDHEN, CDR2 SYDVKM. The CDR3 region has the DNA TGTGCCAGCAGGTCGACAGCGAAGATACTCCAAGAGACCCAGTACTTC. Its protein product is CASRSTAKILQETQYF.

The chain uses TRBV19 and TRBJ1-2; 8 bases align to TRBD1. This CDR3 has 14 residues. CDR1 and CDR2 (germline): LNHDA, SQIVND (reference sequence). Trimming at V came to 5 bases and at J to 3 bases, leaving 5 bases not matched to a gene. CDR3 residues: CASSATTGDYGYTF. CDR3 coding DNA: TGTGCCAGTAGTGCTACGACAGGGGACTATGGCTACACCTTC. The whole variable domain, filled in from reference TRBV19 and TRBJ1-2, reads DGGITQSPKYLFRKEGQNVTLSCEQNLNHDAMYWYRQDPGQGLRLIYYSQIVNDFQKGDIAEGYSVSREKKESFPLTVTSAQKNPTAFYLCASSATTGDYGYTFGSGTRLTVV.

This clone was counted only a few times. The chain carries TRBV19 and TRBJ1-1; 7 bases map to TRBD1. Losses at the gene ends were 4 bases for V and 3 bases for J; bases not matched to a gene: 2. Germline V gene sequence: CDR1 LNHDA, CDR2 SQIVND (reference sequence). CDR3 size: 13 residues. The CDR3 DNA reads TGTGCCAGTAGTAGGGGACAGTACACTGAAGCTTTCTTT. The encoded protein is CASSRGQYTEAFF.

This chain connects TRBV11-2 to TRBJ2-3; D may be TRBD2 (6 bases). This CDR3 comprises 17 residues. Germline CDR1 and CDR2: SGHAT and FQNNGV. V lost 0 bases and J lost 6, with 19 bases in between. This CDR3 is CASSLELGLRPMDTQYF. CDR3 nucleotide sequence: TGTGCCAGCAGCTTAGAGTTGGGACTTAGGCCCATGGATACGCAGTATTTT.

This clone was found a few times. This CDR3 is CASSYEATGGSEKLFF. The CDR3 bases are TGTGCCAGCAGTTACGAGGCGACGGGAGGGAGTGAAAAACTGTTTTTT. This chain connects TRBV6-5 to TRBJ1-4; D not certain. The CDR3 sequence is 16 residues long. The germline gives CDR1 MNHEY, CDR2 SVGAGI. With 2 bases removed from V and 7 bases from J, the gap between germline ends came to 17 bases.

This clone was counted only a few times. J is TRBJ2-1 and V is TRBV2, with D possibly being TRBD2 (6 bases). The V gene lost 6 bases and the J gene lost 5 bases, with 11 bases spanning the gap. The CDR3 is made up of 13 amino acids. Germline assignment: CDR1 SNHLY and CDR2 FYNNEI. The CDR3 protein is CASRTGRNNEQFF. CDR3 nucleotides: TGTGCCAGCAGAACGGGGAGGAACAATGAGCAGTTCTTC. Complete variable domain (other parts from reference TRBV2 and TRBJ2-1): EPEVTQTPSHQVTQMGQEVILRCVPISNHLYFYWYRQILGQKVEFLVSFYNNEISEKSEIFDDQFSVERPDGSNFTLKIRSTKLEDSAMYFCASRTGRNNEQFFGPGTRLTVL.

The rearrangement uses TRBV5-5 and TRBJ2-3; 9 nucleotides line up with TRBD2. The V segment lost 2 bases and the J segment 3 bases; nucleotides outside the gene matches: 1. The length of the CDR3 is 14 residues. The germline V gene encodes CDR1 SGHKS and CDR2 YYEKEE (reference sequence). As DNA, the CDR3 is TGTGCCAGCAGCTTTAGCGGGAGTACAGATACGCAGTATTTT. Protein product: CASSFSGSTDTQYF.